A selection of T cell receptor beta chains follows, all from one sample in a study of T cell changes during pregnancy in multiple sclerosis. Here immunoSEQ multiplex PCR was the method, and the copy in TCRdb shows in-frame clones only, minus some. The sample lists about 79,000 clones, around nine tenths occurring once. Sequences were derived from CD4+ T cells from peripheral blood mononuclear cells, sampled in the second trimester of pregnancy. The receptors were sampled from a female donor with multiple sclerosis, enrolled in a pregnancy study. CDR3s include the opening cysteine and the closing phenylalanine or tryptophan. The order of the fields is CDR3 protein, J gene, V gene, D gene. The D gene is left open where the match is weak.

CASSKLAGGYQETQYF | TRBJ2-5 | TRBV18 | TRBD2
CATSHRAQETQYF | TRBJ2-5 | TRBV15 | -
CASSLGTVLIEQYF | TRBJ2-7 | TRBV7-9 | -
CASSYASGTRNEQYF | TRBJ2-7 | TRBV6-6 | TRBD2
CASSYSTGTANSPLHF | TRBJ1-6 | TRBV6-5 | TRBD1
CASSQDGQGYEKLFF | TRBJ1-4 | TRBV4-1 | -
CASSSGRGYTF | TRBJ1-2 | TRBV27 | -
CASSQDYGLAGGRETQYF | TRBJ2-5 | TRBV4-3 | TRBD2
CASSPMAQETQYF | TRBJ2-5 | TRBV18 | -
CASRGIEAGGRETQYF | TRBJ2-5 | TRBV10-1 | TRBD2
CASTQRDTNSPLHF | TRBJ1-6 | TRBV6-6 | -
CASSLGGHYSYEQYF | TRBJ2-7 | TRBV7-2 | -